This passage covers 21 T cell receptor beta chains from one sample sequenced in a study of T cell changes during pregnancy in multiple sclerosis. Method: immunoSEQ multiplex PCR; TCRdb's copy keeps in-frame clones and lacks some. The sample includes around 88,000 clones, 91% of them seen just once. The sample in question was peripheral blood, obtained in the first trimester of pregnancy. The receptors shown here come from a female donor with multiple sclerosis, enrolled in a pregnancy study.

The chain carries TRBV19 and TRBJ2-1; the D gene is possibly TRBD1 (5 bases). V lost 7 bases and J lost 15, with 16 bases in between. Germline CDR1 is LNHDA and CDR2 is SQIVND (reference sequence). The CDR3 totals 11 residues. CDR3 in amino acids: CASIRVISVFF. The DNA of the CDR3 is TGTGCCAGTATCAGGGTAATCTCTGTGTTCTTC.

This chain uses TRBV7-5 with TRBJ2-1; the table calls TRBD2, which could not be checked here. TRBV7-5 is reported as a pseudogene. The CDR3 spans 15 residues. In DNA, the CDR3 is TGTGCCAGAAGCTTAGATACTAGGAAATATAATGAGCAGTTCTTC. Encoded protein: CARSLDTRKYNEQFF.

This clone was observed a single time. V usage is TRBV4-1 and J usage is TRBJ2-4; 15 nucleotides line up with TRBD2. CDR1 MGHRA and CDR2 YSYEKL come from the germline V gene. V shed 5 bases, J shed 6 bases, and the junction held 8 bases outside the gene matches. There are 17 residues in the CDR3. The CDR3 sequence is CASSSGLAGGLRNIQYF. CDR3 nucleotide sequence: TGCGCCAGCAGCTCCGGACTAGCGGGGGGGTTGCGAAACATTCAGTACTTC.

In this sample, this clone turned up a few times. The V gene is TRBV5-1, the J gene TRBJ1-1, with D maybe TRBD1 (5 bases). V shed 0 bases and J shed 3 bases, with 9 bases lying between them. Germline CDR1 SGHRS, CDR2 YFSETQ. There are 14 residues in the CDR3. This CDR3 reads CASSLDRGYTEAFF. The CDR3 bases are TGCGCCAGCAGCTTGGATCGGGGGTACACTGAAGCTTTCTTT.

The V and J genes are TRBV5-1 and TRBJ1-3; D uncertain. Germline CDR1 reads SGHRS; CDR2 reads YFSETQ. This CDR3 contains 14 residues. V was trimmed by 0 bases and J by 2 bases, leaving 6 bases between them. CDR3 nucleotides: TGCGCCAGCAGCTTGGAGCAGGCTGGAAACACCATATATTTT. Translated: CASSLEQAGNTIYF.

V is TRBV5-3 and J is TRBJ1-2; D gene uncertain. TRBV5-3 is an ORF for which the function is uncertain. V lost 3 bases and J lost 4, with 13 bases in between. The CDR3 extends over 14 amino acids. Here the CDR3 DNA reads TGTGCCAGAAGCTCGGCCACCGGGAGCTATGGCTACACCTTC. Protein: CARSSATGSYGYTF.

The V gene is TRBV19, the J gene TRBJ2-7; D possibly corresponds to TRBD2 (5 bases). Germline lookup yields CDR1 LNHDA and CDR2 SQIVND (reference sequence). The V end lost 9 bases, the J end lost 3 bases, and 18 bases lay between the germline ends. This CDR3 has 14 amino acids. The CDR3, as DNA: TGTGCCAGCTCAGTCTCTCGGGGTAACTACGAGCAGTACTTC. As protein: CASSVSRGNYEQYF.

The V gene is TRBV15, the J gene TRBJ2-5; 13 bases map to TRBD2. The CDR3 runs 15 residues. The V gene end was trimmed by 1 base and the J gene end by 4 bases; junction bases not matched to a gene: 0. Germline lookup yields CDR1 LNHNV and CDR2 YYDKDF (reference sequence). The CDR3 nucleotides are TGTGCCACCAGCAGAGGACTAGCGGGGGGAGAGACCCAGTACTTC. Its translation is CATSRGLAGGETQYF.

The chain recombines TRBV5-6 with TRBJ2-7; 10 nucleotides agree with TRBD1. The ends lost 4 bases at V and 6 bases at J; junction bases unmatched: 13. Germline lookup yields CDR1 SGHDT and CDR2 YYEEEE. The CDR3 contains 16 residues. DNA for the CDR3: TGTGCCAGCAGCGGAATGCCCGGGACAGGGGTGTCCGAGCAGTACTTC. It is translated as CASSGMPGTGVSEQYF.

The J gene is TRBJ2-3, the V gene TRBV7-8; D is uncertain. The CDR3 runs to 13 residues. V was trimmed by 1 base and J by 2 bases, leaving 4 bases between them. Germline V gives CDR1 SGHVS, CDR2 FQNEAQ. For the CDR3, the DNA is TGTGCCAGCAGCTTAGTTCTCACAGATACGCAGTATTTT. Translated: CASSLVLTDTQYF.

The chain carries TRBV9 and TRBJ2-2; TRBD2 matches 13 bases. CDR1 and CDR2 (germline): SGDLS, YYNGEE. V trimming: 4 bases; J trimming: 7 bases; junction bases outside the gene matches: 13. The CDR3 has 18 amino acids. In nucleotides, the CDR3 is TGTGCCAGCAGCCAAACACTAGCGGGGGGGCTTGCCTTCGGGGAGCTGTTTTTT. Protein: CASSQTLAGGLAFGELFF.

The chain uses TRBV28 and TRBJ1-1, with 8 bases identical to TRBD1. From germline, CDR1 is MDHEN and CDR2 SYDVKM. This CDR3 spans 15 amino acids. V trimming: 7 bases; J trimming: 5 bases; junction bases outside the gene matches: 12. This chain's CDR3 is CASTPLTGVRTEAFF. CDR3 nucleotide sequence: TGTGCCAGCACCCCCTTGACAGGGGTAAGGACTGAAGCTTTCTTT. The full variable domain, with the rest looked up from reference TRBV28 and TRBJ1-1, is DVKVTQSSRYLVKRTGEKVFLECVQDMDHENMFWYRQDPGLGLRLIYFSYDVKMKEKGDIPEGYSVSREKKERFSLILESASTNQTSMYLCASTPLTGVRTEAFFGQGTRLTVV.

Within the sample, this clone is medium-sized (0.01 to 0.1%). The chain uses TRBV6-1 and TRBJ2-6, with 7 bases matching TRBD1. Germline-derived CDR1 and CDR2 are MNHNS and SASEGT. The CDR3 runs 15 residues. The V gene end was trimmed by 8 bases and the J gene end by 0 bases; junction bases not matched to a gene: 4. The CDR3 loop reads CASGQVRSGANVLTF. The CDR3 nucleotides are TGTGCCAGCGGACAGGTCCGCTCTGGGGCCAACGTCCTGACTTTC.

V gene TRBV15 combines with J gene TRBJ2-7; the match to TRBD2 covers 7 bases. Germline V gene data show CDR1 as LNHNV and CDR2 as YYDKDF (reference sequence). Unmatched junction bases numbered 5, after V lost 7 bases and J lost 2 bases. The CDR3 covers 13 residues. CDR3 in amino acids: CATKRDLAYEQYF. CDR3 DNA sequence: TGTGCCACCAAGCGGGACCTTGCCTACGAGCAGTACTTC.

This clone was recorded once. The DNA of the CDR3 is TGTGCCAGCAGTAATAGCGGGGGGGTCCATGAGCAGTTCTTC. Amino acids: CASSNSGGVHEQFF. This chain uses TRBV2 with TRBJ2-1; 11 bases align to TRBD2. The CDR3 extends over 14 amino acids. After removal of 5 bases from V and 8 bases from J, the junction contained 5 bases not matched to a gene. Germline V gene data show CDR1 as SNHLY and CDR2 as FYNNEI.

CDR3 region: CATLSGLAGGESREQYF. In DNA form, the CDR3 reads TGTGCCACCTTATCCGGACTAGCGGGAGGTGAATCACGGGAGCAGTACTTC. The chain couples TRBV21-1 to TRBJ2-7; the table's TRBD2 call for D was not verified on the DNA. TRBV21-1 is a listed pseudogene. The length of the CDR3 is 17 residues.

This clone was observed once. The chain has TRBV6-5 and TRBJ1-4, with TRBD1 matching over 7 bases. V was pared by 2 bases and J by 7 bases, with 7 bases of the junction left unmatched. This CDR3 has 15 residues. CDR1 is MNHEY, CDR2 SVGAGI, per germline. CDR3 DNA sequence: TGTGCCAGCAGTTACGCGACCGGGACAGTTGAAAAACTGTTTTTT. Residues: CASSYATGTVEKLFF.

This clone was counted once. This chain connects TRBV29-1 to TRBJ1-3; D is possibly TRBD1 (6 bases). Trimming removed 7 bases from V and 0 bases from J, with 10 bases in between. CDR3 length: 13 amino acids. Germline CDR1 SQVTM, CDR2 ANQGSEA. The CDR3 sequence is CSAGDGSGNTIYF. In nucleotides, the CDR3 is TGCAGCGCAGGGGACGGCTCTGGAAACACCATATATTTT.

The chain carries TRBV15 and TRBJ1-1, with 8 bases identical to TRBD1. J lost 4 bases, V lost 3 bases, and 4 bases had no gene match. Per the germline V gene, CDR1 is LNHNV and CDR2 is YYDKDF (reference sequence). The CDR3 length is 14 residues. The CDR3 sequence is CATSSRGPGTEAFF. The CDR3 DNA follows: TGTGCCACCAGCAGCAGGGGGCCGGGCACTGAAGCTTTCTTT.

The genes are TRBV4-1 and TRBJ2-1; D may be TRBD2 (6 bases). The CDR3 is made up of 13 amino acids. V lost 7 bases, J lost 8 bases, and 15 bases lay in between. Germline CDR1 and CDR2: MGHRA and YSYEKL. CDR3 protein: CASTPTTGDEQFF. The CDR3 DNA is TGCGCCAGCACCCCGACTACGGGGGATGAGCAGTTCTTC.

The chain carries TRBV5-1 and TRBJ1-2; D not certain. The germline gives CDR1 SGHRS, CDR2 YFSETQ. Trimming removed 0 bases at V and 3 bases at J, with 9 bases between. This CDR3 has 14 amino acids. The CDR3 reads CASSLAPLDYGYTF. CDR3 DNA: TGCGCCAGCAGCTTGGCCCCCCTCGACTATGGCTACACCTTC.